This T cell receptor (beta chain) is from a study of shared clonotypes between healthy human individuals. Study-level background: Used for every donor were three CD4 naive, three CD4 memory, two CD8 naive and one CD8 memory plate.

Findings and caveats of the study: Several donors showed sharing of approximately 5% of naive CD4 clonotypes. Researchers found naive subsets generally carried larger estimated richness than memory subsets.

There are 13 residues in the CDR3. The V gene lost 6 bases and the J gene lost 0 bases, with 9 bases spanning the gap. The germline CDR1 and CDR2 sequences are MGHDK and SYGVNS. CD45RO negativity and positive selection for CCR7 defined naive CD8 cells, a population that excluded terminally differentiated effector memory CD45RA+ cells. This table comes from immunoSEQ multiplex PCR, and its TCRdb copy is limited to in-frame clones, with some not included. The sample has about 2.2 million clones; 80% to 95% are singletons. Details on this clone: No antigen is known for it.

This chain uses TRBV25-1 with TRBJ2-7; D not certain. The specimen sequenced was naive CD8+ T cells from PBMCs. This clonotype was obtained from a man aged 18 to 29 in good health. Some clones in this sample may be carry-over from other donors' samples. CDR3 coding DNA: TGTGCCAGCAGGTCGGCCACCTCCTACGAGCAGTACTTC. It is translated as CASRSATSYEQYF.